Listed here are 13 T cell receptor beta chains from one sample, sequenced in a study of response to subunit inactivated influenza vaccine. TCRdb recomputed calls from the RT-PCR reads with MiXCR, one row per CDR3 protein. The sample lists approximately 520,000 distinct CDR3 sequences, approximately 15% seen once, with 3% in the top ten. Sequenced here: CD4+ T cells sorted from PBMCs, sampled roughly 24 months after vaccination. These receptor sequences come from a man between 45 and 75 years old who received an inactivated influenza vaccine.

The chain has TRBV20-1 and TRBJ1-2; D gene unclear. This CDR3 is 12 amino acids long. Looked up from germline, CDR1 is DFQATT and CDR2 is SNEGSKA (reference sequence). Trimming left V 0 bases short and J 4 bases short, with 6 bases between. CDR3 sequence reads: CSARDRVYGYTF. CDR3 nucleotide sequence: TGCAGTGCTAGAGATAGGGTCTATGGCTACACCTTC.

The sample holds a few counts of this clonotype. This chain uses TRBV29-1 with TRBJ1-5, with 9 bases aligning to TRBD1. This CDR3 has 13 residues. The junction had 10 bases not matched to a gene; V was cut back by 7 bases and J by 9 bases. Germline V gene sequence: CDR1 SQVTM, CDR2 ANQGSEA. The CDR3 DNA follows: TGCAGCGCCACGACAGGGGGAGAATTGCCCCAGCATTTT. Its protein is CSATTGGELPQHF.

The chain employs TRBV2 and TRBJ2-3; D might be TRBD1 (6 bases). CDR3 length: 11 residues. Trimming removed 6 bases from V and 5 bases from J, with 6 bases in between. Germline CDR1 SNHLY, CDR2 FYNNEI. The chain's CDR3 is CASRDRDTQYF. The CDR3 DNA follows: TGTGCCAGCAGGGACAGAGATACGCAGTATTTT.

This clonotype was counted ten times or more. The chain uses TRBV5-1 and TRBJ2-3; D not certain. V was cut by 0 bases and J by 5 bases, with 7 bases left in between. This CDR3 has 13 amino acids. Germline lookup yields CDR1 SGHRS and CDR2 YFSETQ. The CDR3, as DNA: TGCGCCAGCAGCTTGGAGTGGGGAGATACGCAGTATTTT. Amino acids: CASSLEWGDTQYF. Looking up the rest from reference TRBV5-1 and TRBJ2-3 gives the full variable domain: KAGVTQTPRYLIKTRGQQVTLSCSPISGHRSVSWYQQTPGQGLQFLFEYFSETQRNKGNFPGRFSGRQFSNSRSEMNVSTLELGDSALYLCASSLEWGDTQYFGPGTRLTVL.

V usage is TRBV20-1 and J usage is TRBJ1-1; D gene ambiguous. The CDR3 runs to 10 residues. Germline loops: CDR1 DFQATT, CDR2 SNEGSKA (reference sequence). V was clipped by 5 bases and J by 8 bases, with 9 bases between them. As DNA, the CDR3 is TGCAGTGCTCCCCCGAAGGAAGCTTTCTTT. Translated, it gives CSAPPKEAFF.

In this sample, this clonotype turned up many times. The gene calls are TRBV5-1 and TRBJ2-7; 8 bases are shared with TRBD1. This CDR3 spans 14 amino acids. Germline assignment: CDR1 SGHRS and CDR2 YFSETQ. The V segment lost 0 bases and the J segment 2 bases; nucleotides outside the gene matches: 1. CDR3 in amino acids: CASSLEDRAYEQYF. CDR3 sequence (DNA): TGCGCCAGCAGCTTGGAGGACAGGGCCTACGAGCAGTACTTC.

This clonotype was observed a handful of times. The rearrangement uses TRBV30 and TRBJ2-7; 7 positions match TRBD1. Germline lookup yields CDR1 GTSNPN and CDR2 SVGIG (reference sequence). With 8 bases clipped from V and 6 bases from J, the junction kept 7 bases outside the gene matches. This CDR3 comprises 11 residues. The CDR3 nucleotides are TGTGCCCGACAGACAGGGTCCGAGCAGTACTTC. Amino acids: CARQTGSEQYF.

This clonotype was counted a few times. Germline is not matched at one junction end, which may reflect a read error. The J gene is TRBJ2-6, the V gene TRBV3-1; 9 bases are shared with TRBD1. Germline V gives CDR1 LGHDT, CDR2 YNNKEL (reference sequence). The CDR3 totals 17 residues. CDR3: CASSHDRGGVRANVLTF. In DNA, the CDR3 is TGTGCCAGCAGCCATGACAGGGGGGGAGTGAGGGCAAACGTCCTGACTTTC.

This clonotype appeared a few times. The J gene is TRBJ2-7, the V gene TRBV4-2; 9 bases are a match to TRBD2. Germline V gene data show CDR1 as LGHNA and CDR2 as YNFKEQ. The CDR3 sequence is 19 residues long. Losses at the gene ends were 1 base for V and 0 bases for J; bases not matched to a gene: 13. The CDR3 DNA reads as TGTGCCAGCAGCCAAGTCTATAGCGGGAGTAACCCCAGCTCCTACGAGCAGTACTTC. Amino acid sequence: CASSQVYSGSNPSSYEQYF.

V usage is TRBV3-1 and J usage is TRBJ2-2; D not resolved. The CDR3 loop spans 13 amino acids. Trimming took 4 bases from V and 4 from J, leaving 7 bases between them. Germline CDR1 is LGHDT and CDR2 is YNNKEL (reference sequence). This CDR3 is CASSRGFTGELFF. The CDR3 nucleotides read TGTGCCAGCAGCCGTGGGTTCACCGGGGAGCTGTTTTTT.

This clonotype was counted a few times. The J gene is TRBJ2-5, the V gene TRBV5-6; maybe TRBD2 (6 bases). V dropped 2 bases and J dropped 5 bases, with 10 bases sitting between them. Germline CDR1 is SGHDT and CDR2 is YYEEEE. The CDR3 runs to 13 residues. The CDR3: CASSFFSGETQYF. The CDR3 DNA sequence: TGTGCCAGCAGCTTCTTCAGCGGGGAGACCCAGTACTTC.

There are a few counts of this clonotype. This chain links TRBV3-1 with TRBJ2-7; TRBD2 agrees at 11 bases. The CDR3 contains 15 residues. After removal of 4 bases from V and 4 bases from J, the junction contained 6 bases not matched to a gene. Germline CDR1 and CDR2: LGHDT and YNNKEL (reference sequence). The CDR3, as DNA: TGTGCCAGCAGCCTAATGCTAGCGGGAGGATACGAGCAGTACTTC. Translated, it gives CASSLMLAGGYEQYF.

This clonotype was found a few times. The chain couples TRBV6-5 to TRBJ2-5; D might be TRBD2 (6 bases). Trimming pared 4 bases from V and 5 bases from J, leaving 20 bases between. The CDR3 runs to 16 residues. The germline V gene encodes CDR1 MNHEY and CDR2 SVGAGI. CDR3 coding DNA: TGTGCCAGCAGTTCGTCCGTGGCGGGGTCGAGTGAGACCCAGTACTTC. Its protein product is CASSSSVAGSSETQYF.